The T cell receptor (beta chain) described here comes from a study of CD4+ T cells in melanoma. Findings and limits, study-wide: Neoantigen-specific CD4+ T cells in melanoma reportedly had diverse differentiation states. CD8+ T cell, macrophage and B cell function reportedly correlated with neoantigen-specific CD4+ T cells.

The V and J ends lost 0 bases and 0 bases, in that order; junction bases with no gene match: 3. The V gene's germline CDR1 is KGHSH and CDR2 LQKENI. The CDR3 is 18 residues long. Note on this clone: Its target is unknown.

The assay was immunoSEQ multiplex PCR, and TCRdb's table has in-frame clones only and misses some. This repertoire shows 110,000 to 150,000 clones, 92% found once; its top ten account for over 1.5%. The chain links TRBV18 to TRBJ1-5; TRBD1 agrees at 12 bases. The clonotype was recovered from a human donor with melanoma. The CDR3 nucleotides are TGTGCCAGCTCACCACCGGGACAGGGGGCGGGTAGCAATCAGCCCCAGCATTTT. This translates into CASSPPGQGAGSNQPQHF.